This T cell receptor (beta chain) was recorded in a study of cytomegalovirus exposure and HLA in healthy donors. The PCR ran on 60 Vbeta and 13 Jbeta primers. Profiling relied on immunoSEQ multiplex PCR, and the TCRdb table lists in-frame clones only, not all of them. Of under 200,000 clones listed, approximately 80% are singletons. The sample was PBMCs. This sequence originates from a male donor in good health and CMV-seropositive.

CDR3 bases: TGTGCCATCAGCACCACCCACTCCGGGATTCCTGAAGCTTTCTTT. Translated, it gives CAISTTHSGIPEAFF. V gene TRBV10-3 combines with J gene TRBJ1-1; no firm D call. This CDR3 contains 15 residues. Germline V gene sequence: CDR1 ENHRY, CDR2 SYGVKD. The ends were cut back, 6 bases at V and 6 bases at J, with 20 bases in the middle.